This passage covers 10 T cell receptor beta chains from one sample sequenced in a study of cytomegalovirus exposure and HLA in healthy donors. Generated by immunoSEQ multiplex PCR, the TCRdb table keeps only in-frame clones and is missing some. There are around 400,000 clones in the sample; roughly 85% occur only once, and around 0.8% lies in the top ten. Input material: PBMCs. The receptors were sampled from a woman aged 18-35 years in good health and CMV-seronegative.

The rearrangement links TRBV23-1 to TRBJ2-2; TRBD1 matches 7 bases. TRBV23-1 is an ORF, and what it does is uncertain. The CDR3 spans 15 residues. Trimming removed 4 bases from V and 3 bases from J; junction bases left unmatched: 5. CDR3 bases: TGCGCCAGCAGTCCAGGGGACAGCGACACCGGGGAGCTGTTTTTT. It translates to CASSPGDSDTGELFF.

The chain uses TRBV27 and TRBJ2-5, with 11 bases lining up with TRBD2. Trimming cost V 5 bases and J 4 bases; bases outside gene matches: 6. The CDR3 totals 15 residues. Germline CDR1 is MNHEY and CDR2 is SMNVEV (reference sequence). The CDR3 loop reads CASSPSGGQTETQYF. DNA for the CDR3: TGTGCCAGCAGTCCTAGCGGGGGGCAGACAGAGACCCAGTACTTC.

The CDR3 bases are TGTGCCAGCAGTCTAACGTCTAGGGGGTCTGAAGCTTTCTTT. Translating gives CASSLTSRGSEAFF. J is TRBJ1-1 and V is TRBV28; possible D gene TRBD1, 6 bases. The CDR3 contains 14 residues. Germline assignment: CDR1 MDHEN and CDR2 SYDVKM. Trimming stripped 5 bases from V and 6 bases from J, with 16 bases between.

V is TRBV5-1 and J is TRBJ2-7; the match to TRBD1 covers 8 bases. CDR3 size: 14 residues. V was clipped by 4 bases and J by 0 bases; unmatched bases: 3. Germline-derived CDR1 and CDR2 are SGHRS and YFSETQ. The CDR3 sequence: CASSVTGGSYEQYF. The CDR3 DNA sequence: TGCGCCAGCAGCGTAACAGGGGGCTCCTACGAGCAGTACTTC. Variable domain in full (rest from reference TRBV5-1 and TRBJ2-7): KAGVTQTPRYLIKTRGQQVTLSCSPISGHRSVSWYQQTPGQGLQFLFEYFSETQRNKGNFPGRFSGRQFSNSRSEMNVSTLELGDSALYLCASSVTGGSYEQYFGPGTRLTVT.

The chain is built from TRBV27 and TRBJ2-7; possibly TRBD1 for D (7 bases). The CDR3 runs 14 residues. The germline V and J ends were trimmed by 3 bases and 1 base, with 10 bases remaining between them. The germline CDR1 and CDR2 sequences are MNHEY and SMNVEV (reference sequence). DNA of the CDR3: TGTGCCAGCAGTTTGACAGGGACTTCCTACGAGCAGTACTTC. It specifies CASSLTGTSYEQYF.

This clone was seen at least ten times. The chain employs TRBV4-1 and TRBJ1-5; 8 bases fit TRBD1. The length of the CDR3 is 15 residues. Germline CDR1 reads MGHRA; CDR2 reads YSYEKL. After removal of 0 bases from V and 6 bases from J, the junction contained 4 bases not matched to a gene. The CDR3 sequence: CASSQDAGGRQPQHF. The CDR3 DNA follows: TGCGCCAGCAGCCAAGATGCAGGGGGCCGTCAGCCCCAGCATTTT.

This sequence joins TRBV2 and TRBJ2-7; maybe TRBD2 (6 bases). Germline V CDR1 and CDR2: SNHLY, FYNNEI. V was clipped by 6 bases and J by 6 bases, with 15 bases between them. The CDR3 has 13 amino acids. Here the CDR3 DNA reads TGTGCCAGCAGCCGGGACTCCCTCCCCGAGCAGTACTTC. It is translated as CASSRDSLPEQYF.

The V call is TRBV7-2, the J call TRBJ1-1; D possibly corresponds to TRBD1 (6 bases). The V gene's germline CDR1 is SGHTA and CDR2 FQGNSA. CDR3 length: 16 amino acids. V was cut by 5 bases and J by 5 bases, with 21 bases left in between. The chain's CDR3 is CASSQRQVSGGTEAFF. CDR3 DNA: TGTGCCAGCAGCCAGCGACAGGTATCGGGGGGTACTGAAGCTTTCTTT. Using reference TRBV7-2 and TRBJ1-1 for the parts outside the CDR3, the full variable domain is GAGVSQSPSNKVTEKGKDVELRCDPISGHTALYWYRQSLGQGLEFLIYFQGNSAPDKSGLPSDRFSAERTGGSVSTLTIQRTQQEDSAVYLCASSQRQVSGGTEAFFGQGTRLTVV.

The chain links TRBV7-9 to TRBJ2-7; 9 nucleotides line up with TRBD1. Trimming removed 5 bases from V and 3 bases from J; junction bases left unmatched: 8. This CDR3 contains 15 residues. The V gene's germline CDR1 is SEHNR and CDR2 FQNEAQ (reference sequence). The CDR3 DNA reads TGTGCCAGCAGCCCCTCTCGGACAGGGGACTACGAGCAGTACTTC. It yields the protein CASSPSRTGDYEQYF. Drawing the rest from reference TRBV7-9 and TRBJ2-7, the complete variable domain is DTGVSQNPRHKITKRGQNVTFRCDPISEHNRLYWYRQTLGQGPEFLTYFQNEAQLEKSRLLSDRFSAERPKGSFSTLEIQRTEQGDSAMYLCASSPSRTGDYEQYFGPGTRLTVT.

This rearrangement joins TRBV18 to TRBJ2-6; D is uncertain. Germline-derived CDR1 and CDR2 are KGHSH and LQKENI. The CDR3 is 16 amino acids. Between the trimmed V and J ends, which lost 1 base and 4 bases, there was a span of 11 bases. The CDR3 nucleotides read TGTGCCAGCTCACCACAGGTTTCGACAGGGGCCAACGTCCTGACTTTC. Amino acids: CASSPQVSTGANVLTF. Based on the CDR3 plus reference TRBV18 and TRBJ2-6, the full variable domain is NAGVMQNPRHLVRRRGQEARLRCSPMKGHSHVYWYRQLPEEGLKFMVYLQKENIIDESGMPKERFSAEFPKEGPSILRIQQVVRGDSAAYFCASSPQVSTGANVLTFGAGSRLTVL.